The 26 T cell receptor beta chains below all came from one sample that was sequenced in a study of blood T cell repertoires in COVID-19. Here immunoSEQ multiplex PCR was the method, and the copy in TCRdb shows in-frame clones only, minus some. The sample lists about 28,000 clones; over 70% were seen once. The specimen was peripheral blood. These receptor sequences come from a woman between 55 and 75 years old with acute or convalescent COVID-19.

This sequence joins TRBV29-1 and TRBJ1-2, with D perhaps TRBD1 (6 bases). Trimming removed 1 base at V and 4 bases at J, with 13 bases between. Germline CDR1 reads SQVTM; CDR2 reads ANQGSEA. There are 14 residues in the CDR3. Here the CDR3 DNA reads TGCAGCGTTGAAGCCCAGGGGCCCGTCTATGGCTACACCTTC. Translated: CSVEAQGPVYGYTF.

This rearrangement joins TRBV5-1 to TRBJ2-7, with D perhaps TRBD2 (6 bases). Trimming removed 0 bases from V and 2 bases from J, with 6 bases in between. The germline CDR1 and CDR2 sequences are SGHRS and YFSETQ. This CDR3 has 13 residues. CDR3 loop: CASSLGGTYEQYF. For the CDR3, the DNA is TGCGCCAGCAGCTTGGGCGGGACCTACGAGCAGTACTTC. Full variable domain (remainder filled in from reference TRBV5-1 and TRBJ2-7): KAGVTQTPRYLIKTRGQQVTLSCSPISGHRSVSWYQQTPGQGLQFLFEYFSETQRNKGNFPGRFSGRQFSNSRSEMNVSTLELGDSALYLCASSLGGTYEQYFGPGTRLTVT.

This clone has just one count. The chain carries TRBV9 and TRBJ2-3; 8 bases are a match to TRBD2. Germline V gene lookup returns CDR1 SGDLS and CDR2 YYNGEE. Trimming at V came to 3 bases and at J to 4 bases, leaving 4 bases not matched to a gene. This CDR3 is built from 14 residues. CDR3 protein: CASSGTGGADTQYF. CDR3 in DNA: TGTGCCAGCAGCGGCACGGGAGGGGCAGATACGCAGTATTTT.

This clone appeared a single time. The V call is TRBV20-1, the J call TRBJ2-2, with D possibly being TRBD2 (7 bases). V lost 3 bases and J 6 bases, leaving 11 bases between the germline ends. The CDR3 runs to 13 residues. Germline CDR1 DFQATT, CDR2 SNEGSKA (reference sequence). DNA of the CDR3: TGCAGTGCTAGTTCGGGGGGCGCCGGGGAGCTGTTTTTT. It codes for CSASSGGAGELFF.

This clone has only one observation. This sequence joins TRBV5-1 and TRBJ2-6; maybe TRBD2 (5 bases). The CDR3 is 18 residues long. In germline, CDR1 is SGHRS, CDR2 YFSETQ. The V gene lost 0 bases and the J gene lost 0 bases, with 13 bases spanning the gap. CDR3: CASSLEPGGLSGANVLTF. DNA of the CDR3: TGCGCCAGCAGCTTGGAGCCAGGCGGACTCTCTGGGGCCAACGTCCTGACTTTC.

The chain is built from TRBV5-1 and TRBJ2-1; a possible D gene is TRBD2 (5 bases). Germline assignment: CDR1 SGHRS and CDR2 YFSETQ. This CDR3 comprises 11 residues. Trimming left V 1 base short and J 10 bases short, with 6 bases between. The CDR3 nucleotides read TGCGCCAGCAGCTTGAGCGGAGAGCAGTTCTTC. It encodes CASSLSGEQFF. The whole variable domain, remainder taken from reference TRBV5-1 and TRBJ2-1, is KAGVTQTPRYLIKTRGQQVTLSCSPISGHRSVSWYQQTPGQGLQFLFEYFSETQRNKGNFPGRFSGRQFSNSRSEMNVSTLELGDSALYLCASSLSGEQFFGPGTRLTVL.

J is TRBJ1-4 and V is TRBV4-1; TRBD1 matches 10 bases. CDR3 length: 13 residues. Germline CDR1 and CDR2: MGHRA and YSYEKL. V was clipped by 4 bases and J by 10 bases; unmatched bases: 3. The CDR3 sequence: CASSPGTGVKLFF. The CDR3 DNA is TGCGCCAGCAGCCCCGGGACAGGGGTAAAACTGTTTTTT.

This chain joins TRBV30 and TRBJ1-5; D remains ambiguous. With 1 base removed from V and 7 bases from J, the gap between germline ends came to 11 bases. The CDR3 is 13 residues long. Germline V gene sequence: CDR1 GTSNPN, CDR2 SVGIG (reference sequence). In nucleotides, the CDR3 is TGTGCCTGGAGTGGAGGGCGCTACCAGCCCCAGCATTTT. Its protein product is CAWSGGRYQPQHF.

This chain uses TRBV28 with TRBJ2-1, with D maybe TRBD1 (5 bases). The CDR3 spans 11 residues. Germline loops: CDR1 MDHEN, CDR2 SYDVKM. V was pared by 8 bases and J by 7 bases, with 9 bases between. The CDR3 DNA sequence: TGTGCCAGCCCAGGGTCAAATGAGCAGTTCTTC. It codes for CASPGSNEQFF.

The chain combines TRBV5-1 with TRBJ2-3, with 7 positions matching TRBD1. V trimming: 6 bases; J trimming: 4 bases; junction bases outside the gene matches: 8. CDR1 and CDR2 from the germline V gene are SGHRS and YFSETQ. CDR3 length equals 14 residues. The DNA for the CDR3 is TGCGCCAGCATGCAGACAGGGTATGCAGATACGCAGTATTTT. It is translated as CASMQTGYADTQYF.

V gene TRBV4-2 combines with J gene TRBJ2-2, with a weak D call TRBD1 (6 bases). Germline-derived CDR1 and CDR2 are LGHNA and YNFKEQ. The CDR3 sequence is 19 residues long. Trimming left V 1 base short and J 1 base short, with 19 bases between. The CDR3 protein is CASSQGWVRQGLNTGELFF. The CDR3 DNA reads TGTGCCAGCAGCCAAGGGTGGGTTAGGCAGGGGTTGAACACCGGGGAGCTGTTTTTT.

J is TRBJ2-5 and V is TRBV24-1, with D possibly being TRBD1 (5 bases). CDR1 is KGHDR and CDR2 is SFDVKD in the germline V gene. V was pared by 5 bases and J by 2 bases, with 14 bases between. This CDR3 is 15 amino acids long. CDR3 protein: CATSVNGHAQETQYF. The CDR3 nucleotides are TGTGCCACCAGTGTCAATGGACACGCACAAGAGACCCAGTACTTC.

This clone was seen a single time. The rearrangement links TRBV21-1 to TRBJ2-7; the table names TRBD2, a call not compared with the DNA. TRBV21-1 is classified as a pseudogene. This CDR3 has 17 residues. This chain's CDR3 is CASSTAGIRNRSYEQYF. The CDR3 nucleotides read TGTGCCAGCAGCACCGCGGGGATTCGGAACAGATCCTACGAGCAGTACTTC.

This clone is labeled medium-sized. The J gene is TRBJ1-2, the V gene TRBV4-1; 7 bases are shared with TRBD1. The CDR3 runs 15 residues. Trimming removed 3 bases from V and 4 bases from J; junction bases left unmatched: 8. CDR1 MGHRA and CDR2 YSYEKL come from the germline V gene. CDR3 amino acids: CASSQASGTVYGYTF. Here the CDR3 DNA reads TGCGCCAGCAGCCAGGCCTCCGGGACAGTCTATGGCTACACCTTC.

This chain joins TRBV9 and TRBJ2-1; TRBD2 agrees at 8 bases. The CDR3 contains 17 residues. V dropped 4 bases and J dropped 7; count of bases not matched to a gene: 16. CDR1 is SGDLS and CDR2 is YYNGEE in the germline V gene. CDR3: CASSPKGGGPYRNEQFF. The CDR3 DNA reads TGTGCCAGCAGCCCTAAGGGCGGGGGGCCGTATAGAAATGAGCAGTTCTTC.

The V and J genes are TRBV5-8 and TRBJ1-6; 8 bases are shared with TRBD1. Losses at the gene ends were 4 bases for V and 9 bases for J; bases not matched to a gene: 6. Germline-derived CDR1 and CDR2 are SGHTS and YDEGEE. This CDR3 spans 14 amino acids. In nucleotides, the CDR3 is TGTGCCAGCAGCCACAGGACAGGGTTTTCACCCCTCCACTTT. It is translated as CASSHRTGFSPLHF. Filled out from reference TRBV5-8 and TRBJ1-6, the complete variable domain reads EAGVTQSPTHLIKTRGQQATLRCSPISGHTSVYWYQQALGLGLQFLLWYDEGEERNRGNFPPRFSGRQFPNYSSELNVNALELEDSALYLCASSHRTGFSPLHFGNGTRLTVT.

The V call is TRBV5-1, the J call TRBJ1-1; 7 bases map to TRBD1. The junction had 4 bases not matched to a gene; V was cut back by 4 bases and J by 1 base. The CDR3 runs 14 residues. In germline, CDR1 is SGHRS, CDR2 YFSETQ. The CDR3, as DNA: TGCGCCAGCAGCCGGGACAGTGGGAACACTGAAGCTTTCTTT. The encoded protein is CASSRDSGNTEAFF.

The chain links TRBV7-3 to TRBJ2-2, with D maybe TRBD2 (6 bases). The V end was cut by 2 bases, the J end by 5 bases, with 12 bases between. CDR1 and CDR2 from the germline V gene are SGHTA and FQGTGA. The CDR3 covers 15 residues. The CDR3 protein is CASSLGSGRTGELFF. The CDR3 nucleotides are TGTGCCAGCAGCTTAGGGTCAGGGAGGACCGGGGAGCTGTTTTTT. Drawing the rest from reference TRBV7-3 and TRBJ2-2, the complete variable domain is GAGVSQTPSNKVTEKGKYVELRCDPISGHTALYWYRQSLGQGPEFLIYFQGTGAADDSGLPNDRFFAVRPEGSVSTLKIQRTERGDSAVYLCASSLGSGRTGELFFGEGSRLTVL.

The chain carries TRBV2 and TRBJ2-3; unclear D gene. Germline-derived CDR1 and CDR2 are SNHLY and FYNNEI. V dropped 5 bases and J dropped 1 base, with 7 bases sitting between them. The CDR3 has 13 amino acids. This CDR3 reads CASSYTRTDTQYF. Here the CDR3 DNA reads TGTGCCAGCAGTTACACCCGCACAGATACGCAGTATTTT.

The V and J genes are TRBV18 and TRBJ2-1, with D perhaps matching TRBD2 (5 bases). The CDR3 sequence is 15 residues long. Germline assignment: CDR1 KGHSH and CDR2 LQKENI. Trimming cost V 5 bases and J 2 bases, with 13 bases left between them. The CDR3 sequence is CASSSPRVPYNEQFF. The CDR3 DNA is TGTGCCAGCTCATCGCCGCGGGTCCCCTACAATGAGCAGTTCTTC.

This clone was seen a single time. This sequence joins TRBV12-3 or TRBV12-4 and TRBJ1-1; D remains unclear. V was pared by 3 bases and J by 5 bases, with 7 bases between. CDR3 length equals 12 residues. The CDR3 bases are TGTGCCAGCAGTTTGACTGGGACTGAAGCTTTCTTT. It codes for CASSLTGTEAFF.

The chain joins TRBV2 to TRBJ2-5; D gene uncertain. The germline CDR1 and CDR2 sequences are SNHLY and FYNNEI. The CDR3 is made up of 11 amino acids. The V gene lost 8 bases and the J gene lost 0 bases, with 4 bases spanning the gap. CDR3 loop: CASAYQETQYF. The CDR3 nucleotides are TGTGCCAGCGCGTACCAAGAGACCCAGTACTTC.

The chain links TRBV6-1 to TRBJ1-1, with TRBD1 matching 8 bases. Germline CDR1 reads MNHNS; CDR2 reads SASEGT. The CDR3 is made up of 15 amino acids. J lost 4 bases, V lost 3 bases, and 7 bases had no gene match. The CDR3 region is CASSDRGQVTTEAFF. The CDR3 region has the DNA TGTGCCAGCAGTGATAGGGGACAGGTCACCACTGAAGCTTTCTTT.

The V gene is TRBV6-4, the J gene TRBJ1-2; 8 positions agree with TRBD1. CDR1 and CDR2 (germline): MRHNA, SNTAGT. CDR3 size: 13 residues. Trimming at V came to 5 bases and at J to 2 bases, leaving 1 base not matched to a gene. CDR3 sequence: CASSRQGNYGYTF. CDR3 nucleotide sequence: TGTGCCAGCAGTCGACAGGGGAACTATGGCTACACCTTC.

In its sample, this clone was seen a few times. J is TRBJ1-3 and V is TRBV5-6; the D gene is possibly TRBD1 (5 bases). Trimming removed 5 bases from V and 0 bases from J, with 9 bases in between. CDR1 is SGHDT, CDR2 YYEEEE, per germline. The CDR3 has 14 amino acids. CDR3 DNA sequence: TGTGCCAGCAGACAGGCAAACTCTGGAAACACCATATATTTT. Protein sequence: CASRQANSGNTIYF.

The V call is TRBV5-5, the J call TRBJ2-1, with TRBD2 matching over 11 bases. The CDR3 length is 18 residues. Germline CDR1 reads SGHKS; CDR2 reads YYEKEE (reference sequence). V was pared by 4 bases and J by 0 bases, with 9 bases of the junction left unmatched. CDR3 coding DNA: TGTGCCAGCAGCCTAATTCTAGCGGGGGGATTCTCCTACAATGAGCAGTTCTTC. Protein sequence: CASSLILAGGFSYNEQFF.